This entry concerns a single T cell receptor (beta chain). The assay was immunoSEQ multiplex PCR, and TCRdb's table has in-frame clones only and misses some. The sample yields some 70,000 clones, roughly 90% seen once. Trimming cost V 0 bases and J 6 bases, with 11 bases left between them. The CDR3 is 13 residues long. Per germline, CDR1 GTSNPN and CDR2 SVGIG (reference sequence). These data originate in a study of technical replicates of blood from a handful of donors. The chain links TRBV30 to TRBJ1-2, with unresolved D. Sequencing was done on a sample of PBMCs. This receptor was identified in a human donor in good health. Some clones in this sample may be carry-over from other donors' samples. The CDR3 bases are TGTGCCTGGAGTGTATTAGGGAGCCATGGCTACACCTTC. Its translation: CAWSVLGSHGYTF. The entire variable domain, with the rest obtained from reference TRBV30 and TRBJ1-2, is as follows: SQTIHQWPATLVQPVGSPLSLECTVEGTSNPNLYWYRQAAGRGLQLLFYSVGIGQISSEVPQNLSASRPQDRQFILSSKKLLLSDSGFYLCAWSVLGSHGYTFGSGTRLTVV.